The 7 T cell receptor beta chains in this list originate from one sample, sequenced in a study of cytomegalovirus exposure and HLA in healthy donors. The PCR used 60 Vbeta and 13 Jbeta primers. Method: immunoSEQ multiplex PCR; TCRdb's copy keeps in-frame clones and lacks some. The sample lists about 120,000 clones; more than 60% were seen once. Sample: PBMCs. The receptors shown here come from a man aged 40-50 years in good health and CMV-seropositive.

This sequence joins TRBV28 and TRBJ2-2; 14 bases fit TRBD2. The length of the CDR3 is 19 residues. J lost 5 bases, V lost 5 bases, and 13 bases had no gene match. Looked up from germline, CDR1 is MDHEN and CDR2 is SYDVKM. CDR3 amino acids: CASSPPSGTSGSKTGELFF. The CDR3 DNA is TGTGCCAGCAGTCCCCCGTCCGGGACTAGCGGGAGTAAAACCGGGGAGCTGTTTTTT.

The chain has TRBV9 and TRBJ2-7, with 10 nucleotides matching TRBD2. Germline lookup yields CDR1 SGDLS and CDR2 YYNGEE. V trimming: 7 bases; J trimming: 13 bases; junction bases outside the gene matches: 14. The length of the CDR3 is 13 residues. The CDR3 bases are TGTGCCAGCTCCCTCGAGGGGAGCGGGGGGGTATACTTC. Translation gives CASSLEGSGGVYF.

The chain links TRBV11-1 to TRBJ2-5, with 11 bases matching TRBD2. Germline V gene lookup returns CDR1 SGHAT and CDR2 FQDESV (reference sequence). The CDR3 is 15 amino acids. After removal of 3 bases from V and 6 bases from J, the junction contained 6 bases not matched to a gene. CDR3 nucleotides: TGTGCCAGCAGCTTCGGTAGCGGGGGGGCCCAGACCCAGTACTTC. Its protein is CASSFGSGGAQTQYF. The variable domain in full, with the rest retrieved from reference TRBV11-1 and TRBJ2-5, is EAEVAQSPRYKITEKSQAVAFWCDPISGHATLYWYRQILGQGPELLVQFQDESVVDDSQLPKDRFSAERLKGVDSTLKIQPAELGDSAMYLCASSFGSGGAQTQYFGPGTRLLVL.

This clone has only one observation. The rearrangement links TRBV4-3 to TRBJ2-3; no clear D. V gave up 0 bases and J gave up 2 bases, with 6 bases separating them. The CDR3 covers 14 residues. The germline CDR1 and CDR2 sequences are LGHNA and YSLEER. CDR3 in DNA: TGCGCCAGCAGCCAAGATCGTTACACAGATACGCAGTATTTT. Amino acids: CASSQDRYTDTQYF.

The V and J genes are TRBV7-2 and TRBJ2-7; TRBD2 matches at 7 bases. The length of the CDR3 is 14 residues. V lost 1 base to trimming and J lost 6 bases; unmatched junction nucleotides: 6. Germline V gene data show CDR1 as SGHTA and CDR2 as FQGNSA. The CDR3 region is CASSLGREYREQYF. The CDR3 DNA sequence: TGTGCCAGCAGCTTAGGGCGGGAGTACCGCGAGCAGTACTTC.

The V call is TRBV4-2, the J call TRBJ2-7; TRBD1 matches 7 bases. Germline V CDR1 and CDR2: LGHNA, YNFKEQ. This CDR3 has 14 residues. With 5 bases clipped from V and 0 bases from J, the junction kept 4 bases outside the gene matches. CDR3 residues: CASSNTGASYEQYF. The CDR3 bases are TGTGCCAGCAGCAACACAGGGGCCTCCTACGAGCAGTACTTC.

In this sample, this clone turned up once. CDR3 protein: CALRGPYGYTF. In DNA form, the CDR3 reads TGTGCCCTCAGGGGGCCTTATGGCTACACCTTC. This chain uses TRBV6-1 with TRBJ1-2, with 8 bases matching TRBD1. The length of the CDR3 is 11 residues. V lost 11 bases to trimming and J lost 5 bases; unmatched junction nucleotides: 4. The germline V gene encodes CDR1 MNHNS and CDR2 SASEGT.